These T cell receptor beta chains were read from a single sample in a study of shared clonotypes between healthy human individuals. Repertoires were generated with immunoSEQ multiplex PCR, while TCRdb's copy carries only in-frame clones and drops some. This sample has approximately 2.4 million clones, with around 95% found just once. Material: naive CD4+ T cells sorted from blood. The origin of the receptors is a man younger than 35 in good health. CDR3s include the opening cysteine and the closing phenylalanine or tryptophan. Fields, in order: clone size, V gene, D gene, J gene, CDR3 length, CDR3 DNA, CDR3 protein. The D gene is left open where the match is weak. Size tells how often a clone was seen (once, few, many) or the class of an expanded clone, and some rows leave it out.

NA	TRBV10-3	NA	TRBJ2-2	15	TGTGCCATCAGTGATTCCCCCTCGGGGACCGGGGAGCTGTTTTTT	CAISDSPSGTGELFF
once	TRBV19	TRBD1	TRBJ2-2	17	TGTGCCAGTAGCCCCGACTGGGGACAGCTGAACACCGGGGAGCTGTTTTTT	CASSPDWGQLNTGELFF
NA	TRBV6-5	NA	TRBJ1-2	14	TGTGCCAGCAGTGGCAGGGGACCTAACTATGGCTACACCTTC	CASSGRGPNYGYTF
NA	TRBV30	TRBD2	TRBJ2-1	15	TGTGCCTGGAGTTACGGACTAGCGGGCTACAATGAGCAGTTCTTC	CAWSYGLAGYNEQFF
NA	TRBV7-7	NA	TRBJ2-3	16	TGTGCTAGCAGCTTCCCAAACAGGAATTTGGCAGATACGCAGTATTTT	CASSFPNRNLADTQYF
NA	TRBV7-2	NA	TRBJ2-7	13	TGTGCCAGCAGCTTAGCGTCAGGGAGCGAGCAGTACTTC	CASSLASGSEQYF
NA	TRBV27	TRBD1	TRBJ1-6	16	TGTGCCAGCAGTGCGGGACAGGGGGCGATTAATTCACCCCTCCACTTT	CASSAGQGAINSPLHF
NA	TRBV7-3	NA	TRBJ1-1	13	TGTGCCAGCAGCTTAATTGGGGGCACTGAAGCTTTCTTT	CASSLIGGTEAFF
NA	TRBV29-1	NA	TRBJ2-1	12	TGCAGCTCTTCCGTTTCGGACAATGAGCAGTTCTTC	CSSSVSDNEQFF
NA	TRBV10-3	NA	TRBJ2-5	12	TGTGCCATCAGTCAGGGAAAAGAGACCCAGTACTTC	CAISQGKETQYF
NA	TRBV6-5	NA	TRBJ2-5	16	TGTGCCAGCAGTTACTCGTTGAGCAGGGGCCAAGAGACCCAGTACTTC	CASSYSLSRGQETQYF
once	TRBV30	NA	TRBJ1-3	12	TGTGCCTGGAGTTTCGCTGGAAACACCATATATTTT	CAWSFAGNTIYF
NA	TRBV18	NA	TRBJ1-1	15	TGTGCCAGCTCACAAGAGCGCACTCCGAACACTGAAGCTTTCTTT	CASSQERTPNTEAFF
NA	TRBV6-5	TRBD1	TRBJ2-7	14	TGTGCCAGCAGTCCGGACAGGGGCCTTTACGAGCAGTACTTC	CASSPDRGLYEQYF
NA	TRBV4-1	NA	TRBJ1-6	17	TGCGCCAGCAGCCAAGACCCAGGCAGAGGGCTCAATTCACCCCTCCACTTT	CASSQDPGRGLNSPLHF
NA	TRBV11-2	TRBD2	TRBJ2-7	15	TGTGCCAGCAGCGCCTGGAGCGGGATGAGCGGCGAGCAGTACTTC	CASSAWSGMSGEQYF
NA	TRBV5-6	TRBD1	TRBJ2-7	14	TGTGCCAGCATCCGGACAGGGAGCTCCTACGAGCAGTACTTC	CASIRTGSSYEQYF
NA	TRBV13	TRBD1	TRBJ2-7	15	TGTGCCAGCAGCTTAATCGGGCAGGGGGTGAGGGAGCAGTACTTC	CASSLIGQGVREQYF
once	TRBV21-1	NA	TRBJ2-7	19	TGTGCCAGCAGCAAACCGAACGGACTAGCGGGACCAAGCTCCTACGAGCAGTACTTC	CASSKPNGLAGPSSYEQYF
NA	TRBV7-2	NA	TRBJ1-2	14	TGTGCCAGCAGTTATAAAGGGGCTGGCTATGGCTACACCTTC	CASSYKGAGYGYTF
once	TRBV6-5	NA	TRBJ1-1	14	TGTGCCAGCAGTGACCGACACGCGCACACTGAAGCTTTCTTT	CASSDRHAHTEAFF
NA	TRBV10-2	NA	TRBJ2-2	13	TGCGCCAGCCGGGAGACGAACACCGGGGAGCTGTTTTTT	CASRETNTGELFF
NA	TRBV5-6	NA	TRBJ2-7	15	TGTGCCAGCAGCTTGGGCGGACTCCTTTTCTACGAGCAGTACTTC	CASSLGGLLFYEQYF
NA	TRBV5-1	NA	TRBJ2-5	14	TGCGCCAGCAGCTTGACGACAGGCCAGGAGACCCAGTACTTC	CASSLTTGQETQYF
NA	TRBV2	NA	TRBJ2-3	13	TGTGCCAGCAGTGACGGGGATACAGATACGCAGTATTTT	CASSDGDTDTQYF
NA	TRBV4-1	TRBD1	TRBJ1-6	16	TGCGCCAGCAGCCAAGGCTCCGGGACAGGCTATTCACCCCTCCACTTT	CASSQGSGTGYSPLHF
NA	TRBV10-2	NA	TRBJ1-4	15	TGCGCCAGCAGCCCATACGTGGGCACTAATGAAAAACTGTTTTTT	CASSPYVGTNEKLFF
NA	TRBV28	NA	TRBJ1-5	14	TGTGCCAGCACCTCCCCAGGGGCTGGTCAGCCCCAGCATTTT	CASTSPGAGQPQHF
NA	TRBV12-5	TRBD1	TRBJ1-1	19	TGTGCTAGTGGTTTGGTCGTTGGGGGACAGGACCGAAAAGGGACTGAAGCTTTCTTT	CASGLVVGGQDRKGTEAFF
NA	TRBV18	TRBD1	TRBJ1-2	17	TGTGCCAGCTCACCACCGGGCGGACAGGGCCCTAACTATGGCTACACCTTC	CASSPPGGQGPNYGYTF
once	TRBV19	NA	TRBJ1-6	16	TGTGCCAGTAGTCCCGATCGGGGGAGTTTTGCTTTTCCCCTCCACTTT	CASSPDRGSFAFPLHF
NA	TRBV4-1	TRBD2	TRBJ2-7	15	TGCGCCAGCAGCCAAGCGCTAGCGGGAGCCTACGAGCAGTACTTC	CASSQALAGAYEQYF
NA	TRBV11-2	TRBD1	TRBJ1-5	15	TGTGCCAGCAGCTTAGAGGGACAGAAGAATCAGCCCCAGCATTTT	CASSLEGQKNQPQHF
NA	TRBV5-1	TRBD2	TRBJ2-1	14	TGCGCCAGCAGCTCCGGGACTAGCGCCAATGAGCAGTTCTTC	CASSSGTSANEQFF
NA	TRBV5-6	TRBD1	TRBJ2-5	14	TGTGCCAGCAGCTTGGCAGGGGGCGCGGAGACCCAGTACTTC	CASSLAGGAETQYF
once	TRBV6-1	TRBD2	TRBJ2-5	15	TGTGCCAGCACCTCGGAGCTAGCGGGGCCAACGGCCCAGTACTTC	CASTSELAGPTAQYF
NA	TRBV5-1	NA	TRBJ2-3	15	TGCGCCAGCAGCTCAAGGACGATGAGCACAGATACGCAGTATTTT	CASSSRTMSTDTQYF
NA	TRBV18	NA	TRBJ1-6	16	TGTGCCAGCTCAGGGACCGAGAGCTCCTATAATTCACCCCTCCACTTT	CASSGTESSYNSPLHF
NA	TRBV7-6	NA	TRBJ2-1	15	TGTGCCAGCAGCCCCCAATTAATTCTAGGGGAGGAGCAGTTCTTC	CASSPQLILGEEQFF
NA	TRBV25-1	TRBD2	TRBJ2-5	16	TGTGCCAGCAGTCAATTCGGGATAGCGGGACAAGAGACCCAGTACTTC	CASSQFGIAGQETQYF
NA	TRBV7-9	NA	TRBJ2-3	12	TGTGCCAGCACAGGGGATCCAGATACGCAGTATTTT	CASTGDPDTQYF
NA	TRBV27	NA	TRBJ2-2	16	TGTGCCAGCAGTCTCGGGGCCTCGTCGAACACCGGGGAGCTGTTTTTT	CASSLGASSNTGELFF
NA	TRBV5-4	NA	TRBJ1-6	14	TGTGCCAGCAGCTTGGACAGGGATAATTCACCCCTCCACTTT	CASSLDRDNSPLHF
NA	TRBV5-1	NA	TRBJ2-3	14	TGCGCCAGCAGACTGGACAGTCGCACAGATACGCAGTATTTT	CASRLDSRTDTQYF
once	TRBV11-2	NA	TRBJ2-7	14	TGTGCCAGCAGCCTACGGGACAACTCCTACGAGCAGTACTTC	CASSLRDNSYEQYF
NA	TRBV30	NA	TRBJ1-4	14	TGTGCCTGGAGGCGGGACGGAGCTAATGAAAAACTGTTTTTT	CAWRRDGANEKLFF
NA	TRBV7-2	TRBD1	TRBJ1-2	16	TGTGCCAGCAGCTTAGGAGGACAGGGCGTATTCTATGGCTACACCTTC	CASSLGGQGVFYGYTF
NA	TRBV2	NA	TRBJ1-5	18	TGTGCCAGCAGTTCCGCGGGCCATACTTCCTATAGCAATCAGCCCCAGCATTTT	CASSSAGHTSYSNQPQHF
NA	TRBV4-3	TRBD1	TRBJ1-2	19	TGCGCCAGCAGCCAAGATCGGGGAAGTGGCCAGGGGGCTAACTATGGCTACACCTTC	CASSQDRGSGQGANYGYTF
NA	TRBV10-2	TRBD1	TRBJ2-2	14	TGCGCCAGCAGTGAGGGGACAGGGACCGGGGAGCTGTTTTTT	CASSEGTGTGELFF
NA	TRBV10-3	NA	TRBJ2-7	15	TGTGCCATCAGTGAGTCTATTGGGGTCCACTACGAGCAGTACTTC	CAISESIGVHYEQYF
NA	TRBV7-2	NA	TRBJ1-2	16	TGTGCCAGCAGCTCAGGGCCCTTACCGAGATACTATGGCTACACCTTC	CASSSGPLPRYYGYTF
NA	TRBV30	NA	TRBJ1-4	15	TGTGCCTGGAGTTATTCCGGCTTCGGGGATGAAAAACTGTTTTTT	CAWSYSGFGDEKLFF
NA	TRBV6-7	TRBD1	TRBJ2-1	15	TGTGCCAGCAGTTACCTTGGGGACAGGGGGAATGAGCAGTTCTTC	CASSYLGDRGNEQFF
NA	TRBV21-1	NA	TRBJ2-7	13	TGTGCCAGCAGCAAAGGCCTTTCCTACGAGCAGTACTTC	CASSKGLSYEQYF
NA	TRBV28	NA	TRBJ1-1	15	TGTGCCAGCAGAGGCCAGGATCGCATGAACACTGAAGCTTTCTTT	CASRGQDRMNTEAFF
NA	TRBV10-3	TRBD2	TRBJ2-3	13	TGTGCCATCCTAGCGGACCTCACAGATACGCAGTATTTT	CAILADLTDTQYF
NA	TRBV5-6	NA	TRBJ1-1	11	TGTGCCAGCAGTTACGACACTGAAGCTTTCTTT	CASSYDTEAFF
NA	TRBV28	TRBD1	TRBJ2-7	13	TGTGCCAGCAGTTTACAGGGGGCCTACGAGCAGTACTTC	CASSLQGAYEQYF
NA	TRBV5-4	TRBD2	TRBJ2-3	16	TGTGCCAGCAGCCAGGGGACTAGCGGAGGCACAGATACGCAGTATTTT	CASSQGTSGGTDTQYF